This is a list of T cell receptor beta chains from one sample in a study of preoperative IRX-2 immunotherapy in early breast cancer. Here immunoSEQ multiplex PCR was the method, and the copy in TCRdb shows in-frame clones only, minus some. The sample lists 60,000 or so clones, 94% occurring once. Sample collection was performed from a patient treated with IRX-2 immunotherapy. The receptors stem from a human donor with breast cancer. Each CDR3 is given with its conserved first and last residue. The order of the fields is D gene, clone size, J gene, V gene, CDR3 DNA, CDR3 protein. A D gene is named only where the DNA matches it firmly. Size is stated for part of the rows, as once, few or many counts, or as a class when the clone is expanded.

D gene: -; clone size: -; J gene: TRBJ1-2; V gene: TRBV6-5; CDR3 DNA: TGTGCCAGCAGTTATTCGGGGGGTTCGGGCGGTGGCTACACCTTC; CDR3 protein: CASSYSGGSGGGYTF
D gene: -; clone size: -; J gene: TRBJ2-3; V gene: TRBV7-3; CDR3 DNA: TGTGCCAGCAGCGAGGAGCCTAGGGAGTTTGATACGCAGTATTTT; CDR3 protein: CASSEEPREFDTQYF
D gene: -; clone size: once; J gene: TRBJ2-7; V gene: TRBV9; CDR3 DNA: TGTGCCAGCAGCGTAGGGGTTGGACAATTCTACGAGCAGTACTTC; CDR3 protein: CASSVGVGQFYEQYF
D gene: -; clone size: -; J gene: TRBJ1-4; V gene: TRBV5-5; CDR3 DNA: TGTGCCAGCAGCCGGATGGACAGCTCTAATGAAAAACTGTTTTTT; CDR3 protein: CASSRMDSSNEKLFF
D gene: -; clone size: -; J gene: TRBJ1-5; V gene: TRBV7-2; CDR3 DNA: TGTGCCAGCAGCTCCGAGGAGAAAAGGCCCCAGCATTTT; CDR3 protein: CASSSEEKRPQHF
D gene: TRBD2; clone size: -; J gene: TRBJ2-1; V gene: TRBV10-3; CDR3 DNA: TGTGCCATCTCTTCCGGGAGGGCCAGTAGCGATGAGCAGTTCTTC; CDR3 protein: CAISSGRASSDEQFF
D gene: -; clone size: -; J gene: TRBJ2-1; V gene: TRBV5-4; CDR3 DNA: TGTGCCAGCAGCGGGAGTTCCTACAATGAGCAGTTCTTC; CDR3 protein: CASSGSSYNEQFF
D gene: TRBD1; clone size: -; J gene: TRBJ1-1; V gene: TRBV19; CDR3 DNA: TGTGCCAGTAGTGCGGGACAGCCGAACACTGAAGCTTTCTTT; CDR3 protein: CASSAGQPNTEAFF
D gene: -; clone size: once; J gene: TRBJ1-5; V gene: TRBV30; CDR3 DNA: TGTGCCTGGAGTGAGGGTAATCAGCCCCAGCATTTT; CDR3 protein: CAWSEGNQPQHF
D gene: -; clone size: -; J gene: TRBJ1-1; V gene: TRBV6-6; CDR3 DNA: TGTGCCAGCACCTGGGGAGGGGGTGAGACTGAAGCTTTCTTT; CDR3 protein: CASTWGGGETEAFF
D gene: -; clone size: -; J gene: TRBJ1-5; V gene: TRBV28; CDR3 DNA: TGTGCCAGCAGAAATCAGGGGAGCAATCAGCCCCAGCATTTT; CDR3 protein: CASRNQGSNQPQHF
D gene: -; clone size: -; J gene: TRBJ2-3; V gene: TRBV4-3; CDR3 DNA: TGCGCCAGCAGCCAGGGGGGTAGTTTGCGGCACACAGATACGCAGTATTTT; CDR3 protein: CASSQGGSLRHTDTQYF
D gene: -; clone size: -; J gene: TRBJ2-7; V gene: TRBV7-8; CDR3 DNA: TGTGCCAGCAGCTGGAGTGGTCCGGGTTCCTACGAGCAGTACTTC; CDR3 protein: CASSWSGPGSYEQYF
D gene: -; clone size: -; J gene: TRBJ2-3; V gene: TRBV19; CDR3 DNA: TGTGCCAGTAGTATAGGTGTGGGACCAGATACGCAGTATTTT; CDR3 protein: CASSIGVGPDTQYF
D gene: TRBD1; clone size: -; J gene: TRBJ1-2; V gene: TRBV28; CDR3 DNA: TGTGCCAGCAGTAATCTCGGGACAGGGGGCTACTATGGCTACACCTTC; CDR3 protein: CASSNLGTGGYYGYTF
D gene: TRBD1; clone size: -; J gene: TRBJ2-3; V gene: TRBV7-2; CDR3 DNA: TGTGCCAGCAGCTTCACATCACAGGGGGCCTTAACGGGTACGCAGTATTTT; CDR3 protein: CASSFTSQGALTGTQYF
D gene: -; clone size: -; J gene: TRBJ2-7; V gene: TRBV28; CDR3 DNA: TGTGCCAGCAGTTCCCCCCCTGGGGGTTCCTACGAGCAGTACTTC; CDR3 protein: CASSSPPGGSYEQYF
D gene: TRBD1; clone size: -; J gene: TRBJ2-5; V gene: TRBV12-5; CDR3 DNA: TGTGCTAGCCAGACGACAGGGGGCTCGGAGACCCAGTACTTC; CDR3 protein: CASQTTGGSETQYF
D gene: TRBD2; clone size: once; J gene: TRBJ2-7; V gene: TRBV10-2; CDR3 DNA: TGCGCCAGCAATCTAGCGGGGGGGCCTTACGAGCAGTACTTC; CDR3 protein: CASNLAGGPYEQYF
D gene: -; clone size: once; J gene: TRBJ2-6; V gene: TRBV15; CDR3 DNA: TGTGCCACCAGCAGAGGTACAGACTCTGGGGCCAACGTCCTGACTTTC; CDR3 protein: CATSRGTDSGANVLTF
D gene: -; clone size: -; J gene: TRBJ2-5; V gene: TRBV19; CDR3 DNA: TGTGCCAGTAGTAGGCGAGGGGGACAAGAGACCCAGTACTTC; CDR3 protein: CASSRRGGQETQYF
D gene: TRBD2; clone size: -; J gene: TRBJ2-1; V gene: TRBV6-5; CDR3 DNA: TGTGCCAGCAGTTACGACCCGGGACTAGGAGCCGGTGAGCAGTTCTTC; CDR3 protein: CASSYDPGLGAGEQFF
D gene: -; clone size: -; J gene: TRBJ2-1; V gene: TRBV7-2; CDR3 DNA: TGTGCCAGCAGCTTCAACAACGTCTACAATGAGCAGTTCTTC; CDR3 protein: CASSFNNVYNEQFF
D gene: -; clone size: -; J gene: TRBJ2-7; V gene: TRBV6-6; CDR3 DNA: TGTGCCAGCAACCGGAGGGACTCCTACGAGCAGTACTTC; CDR3 protein: CASNRRDSYEQYF
D gene: -; clone size: -; J gene: TRBJ2-4; V gene: TRBV18; CDR3 DNA: TGTGCCAGCTCACCAATGGGGACGGCCCCCGGTCAGTACTTC; CDR3 protein: CASSPMGTAPGQYF
D gene: -; clone size: -; J gene: TRBJ1-5; V gene: TRBV18; CDR3 DNA: TGTGCCAGCTCACCAGCAGCGGGGGGCGATCAGCCCCAGCATTTT; CDR3 protein: CASSPAAGGDQPQHF
D gene: TRBD2; clone size: -; J gene: TRBJ2-1; V gene: TRBV5-4; CDR3 DNA: TGTGCCAGCAGCCTCACGAGGGCTAGCGGGTACAATGAGCAGTTCTTC; CDR3 protein: CASSLTRASGYNEQFF
D gene: -; clone size: -; J gene: TRBJ2-7; V gene: TRBV10-3; CDR3 DNA: TGTGCCATCAGTGTGAGGGACAGTACGCCTTCGGGGGCCTGGTACGAGCAGTACTTC; CDR3 protein: CAISVRDSTPSGAWYEQYF
D gene: -; clone size: -; J gene: TRBJ2-7; V gene: TRBV5-1; CDR3 DNA: TGCGCCAGCAGCCCAGGGACCTACGATTTCGAGCAGTACTTC; CDR3 protein: CASSPGTYDFEQYF
D gene: -; clone size: few; J gene: TRBJ2-3; V gene: TRBV7-9; CDR3 DNA: TGTGCCAGCAGTCTAGTGGTGGGGGCGAGCACAGATACGCAGTATTTT; CDR3 protein: CASSLVVGASTDTQYF
D gene: -; clone size: once; J gene: TRBJ2-7; V gene: TRBV19; CDR3 DNA: TGTGCCAGTAGTATATTTCACCAAGTCTCCTACGAGCAGTACTTC; CDR3 protein: CASSIFHQVSYEQYF
D gene: TRBD2; clone size: -; J gene: TRBJ2-1; V gene: TRBV2; CDR3 DNA: TGTGCCAGCAGTGGACTAGCGCAGATCAACACCCCTTACAATGAGCAGTTCTTC; CDR3 protein: CASSGLAQINTPYNEQFF
D gene: -; clone size: -; J gene: TRBJ1-6; V gene: TRBV11-2; CDR3 DNA: TGTGCCAGCAGCCGGACGCCCTCCAACTCACCCCTCCACTTT; CDR3 protein: CASSRTPSNSPLHF
D gene: TRBD2; clone size: -; J gene: TRBJ2-1; V gene: TRBV10-3; CDR3 DNA: TGTGCCATCAGTGAGATAAAAGTACTAGCGGGAGCCTACAATGAGCAGTTCTTC; CDR3 protein: CAISEIKVLAGAYNEQFF
D gene: TRBD1; clone size: -; J gene: TRBJ1-1; V gene: TRBV13; CDR3 DNA: TGTGCCAGCAGCTTATATGGACAGGGAGGGGGTCTAATGAACACTGAAGCTTTCTTT; CDR3 protein: CASSLYGQGGGLMNTEAFF
D gene: -; clone size: -; J gene: TRBJ2-5; V gene: TRBV7-9; CDR3 DNA: TGTGCCAGCAGCCCGCCTACGTACGCCGCGGGAGAGACCCAGTACTTC; CDR3 protein: CASSPPTYAAGETQYF
D gene: -; clone size: -; J gene: TRBJ2-5; V gene: TRBV6-4; CDR3 DNA: TGTGCCAGCAGTGGACGAGACGGGGAGACCCAGTACTTC; CDR3 protein: CASSGRDGETQYF
D gene: TRBD1; clone size: -; J gene: TRBJ1-5; V gene: TRBV10-3; CDR3 DNA: TGTGCCATCAGTCCCGGGACAGGGAGGAATAGCAATCAGCCCCAGCATTTT; CDR3 protein: CAISPGTGRNSNQPQHF
D gene: TRBD1; clone size: -; J gene: TRBJ1-6; V gene: TRBV28; CDR3 DNA: TGTGCCAGCAGTCGTGACAGGGGGGTTTCACCCCTCCACTTT; CDR3 protein: CASSRDRGVSPLHF
D gene: TRBD1; clone size: -; J gene: TRBJ1-2; V gene: TRBV7-2; CDR3 DNA: TGTGCCAGCAGCCCCCCGGGACAGCCACCCTATGGCTACACCTTC; CDR3 protein: CASSPPGQPPYGYTF
D gene: TRBD1; clone size: -; J gene: TRBJ1-2; V gene: TRBV13; CDR3 DNA: TGTGCCAGCAGCGATACAGGGGCTAACTATGGCTACACCTTC; CDR3 protein: CASSDTGANYGYTF
D gene: -; clone size: -; J gene: TRBJ1-3; V gene: TRBV10-3; CDR3 DNA: TGTGCCATCAGGGAGGAGGTTGGAAACACCATATATTTT; CDR3 protein: CAIREEVGNTIYF
D gene: -; clone size: -; J gene: TRBJ2-5; V gene: TRBV20-1; CDR3 DNA: TGCAGTGCTAGGTACCAAGAGACCCAGTACTTC; CDR3 protein: CSARYQETQYF
D gene: TRBD1; clone size: -; J gene: TRBJ1-3; V gene: TRBV10-3; CDR3 DNA: TGTGCCATCAGCGACAGGGTGGGTGGAAACACCATATATTTT; CDR3 protein: CAISDRVGGNTIYF
D gene: -; clone size: once; J gene: TRBJ1-2; V gene: TRBV19; CDR3 DNA: TGTGCCAGTAGCATTGTAGCGGGAAACTATGGCTACACCTTC; CDR3 protein: CASSIVAGNYGYTF
D gene: -; clone size: -; J gene: TRBJ1-2; V gene: TRBV5-1; CDR3 DNA: TGCGCCAGCAGCTTGGGGACCGGGGGGGCCTACGACACCTTC; CDR3 protein: CASSLGTGGAYDTF
D gene: TRBD1; clone size: -; J gene: TRBJ2-4; V gene: TRBV7-2; CDR3 DNA: TGTGCCAGCAGCTCCTACGGACAGGGGATTTTGAACATTCAGTACTTC; CDR3 protein: CASSSYGQGILNIQYF
D gene: TRBD2; clone size: -; J gene: TRBJ2-7; V gene: TRBV7-2; CDR3 DNA: TGTGCCAGCAGCCCAGCGGGAGTTTCCTACGAGCAGTACTTC; CDR3 protein: CASSPAGVSYEQYF
D gene: TRBD1; clone size: -; J gene: TRBJ1-1; V gene: TRBV19; CDR3 DNA: TGTGCCAGTAGGGACAGGGGGCTGAACACTGAAGCTTTCTTT; CDR3 protein: CASRDRGLNTEAFF
D gene: -; clone size: -; J gene: TRBJ1-1; V gene: TRBV19; CDR3 DNA: TGTGCCAGTAGTATAAATCAGGGCCGGACTGAAGCTTTCTTT; CDR3 protein: CASSINQGRTEAFF
D gene: TRBD2; clone size: once; J gene: TRBJ2-3; V gene: TRBV4-3; CDR3 DNA: TGCGCCAGCAGCCCCGTAGGAGGTGCGGGAGGACCAGATACGCAGTATTTT; CDR3 protein: CASSPVGGAGGPDTQYF
D gene: -; clone size: -; J gene: TRBJ1-2; V gene: TRBV5-5; CDR3 DNA: TGTGCCAGCAGCTTTAGGGCAGGCCAAGGAGGCTACACCTTC; CDR3 protein: CASSFRAGQGGYTF
D gene: -; clone size: -; J gene: TRBJ1-5; V gene: TRBV28; CDR3 DNA: TGTGCCAGCAGTCCCGTTTTGGGGAATCAGCCCCAGCATTTT; CDR3 protein: CASSPVLGNQPQHF
D gene: -; clone size: -; J gene: TRBJ2-7; V gene: TRBV4-3; CDR3 DNA: TGCGCCAGCAGCCAAGGGACTAATTACGAGCAGTACTTC; CDR3 protein: CASSQGTNYEQYF
D gene: TRBD1; clone size: few; J gene: TRBJ1-2; V gene: TRBV28; CDR3 DNA: TGTGCCAGCAGCCTAAGGCTAGCCAGGGGGTACTATGGCTACACCTTC; CDR3 protein: CASSLRLARGYYGYTF
D gene: TRBD1; clone size: -; J gene: TRBJ2-3; V gene: TRBV27; CDR3 DNA: TGTGCCAGCAGTTCAATGCCGGACAGGGGGAGCACAGATACGCAGTATTTT; CDR3 protein: CASSSMPDRGSTDTQYF
D gene: TRBD2; clone size: -; J gene: TRBJ2-5; V gene: TRBV9; CDR3 DNA: TGTGCCAGCACCTCTGGACTAGCGGGAGGAGTTGAGGAGACCCAGTACTTC; CDR3 protein: CASTSGLAGGVEETQYF